The 29 T cell receptor beta chains presented below share a single source sample, sequenced in a study of cytomegalovirus exposure and HLA in healthy donors. A multiplex PCR was run with 60 Vbeta primers and 13 Jbeta primers. Produced via immunoSEQ multiplex PCR; TCRdb's table is partial and in-frame only. The sample includes 100,000 to 150,000 clones, about 78% seen only once; the top ten take roughly 8.2%. The sample was PBMCs. The receptors stem from a woman in her thirties or forties in good health and CMV-seropositive.

This clone was observed once. The V and J genes are TRBV10-2 and TRBJ1-5, with 9 bases lining up with TRBD1. Germline trimming cut 6 bases from V and 5 bases from J; bases unmatched to any gene: 5. Germline V gene data show CDR1 as WSHSY and CDR2 as SAAADI. The CDR3 runs 14 residues. CDR3 residues: CASRGTGLDQPQHF. CDR3 nucleotide sequence: TGCGCCAGCAGAGGGACAGGGTTGGATCAGCCCCAGCATTTT.

The rearrangement joins TRBV18 to TRBJ1-4; 7 positions match TRBD1. Losses at the gene ends were 1 base for V and 6 bases for J; bases not matched to a gene: 5. CDR1 and CDR2 (germline): KGHSH, LQKENI. CDR3 length equals 15 residues. The CDR3 coding sequence is TGTGCCAGCTCACCACTGATAGGGGGCGATGAAAAACTGTTTTTT. It is translated as CASSPLIGGDEKLFF.

CDR3 nucleotide sequence: TGTGCCAGCAGTGCTGCGGGGGGGGGATATGAGCAGTTCTTC. Translation: CASSAAGGGYEQFF. The V call is TRBV6-1, the J call TRBJ2-1; 9 nucleotides line up with TRBD2. The CDR3 is 14 residues long. CDR1 is MNHNS and CDR2 is SASEGT in the germline V gene. V lost 4 bases and J lost 8; bases outside the gene matches: 6.

The chain has TRBV28 and TRBJ2-1, with 11 bases that match TRBD2. Germline lookup yields CDR1 MDHEN and CDR2 SYDVKM. The CDR3 covers 16 residues. The V segment lost 4 bases and the J segment 7 bases; nucleotides outside the gene matches: 9. The CDR3 nucleotides read TGTGCCAGCAGTTCAAGACTAGCGGGGCTCTTGAATGAGCAGTTCTTC. Residues: CASSSRLAGLLNEQFF.

The chain is built from TRBV6-5 and TRBJ2-7; D possibly corresponds to TRBD1 (6 bases). Germline CDR1 and CDR2: MNHEY and SVGAGI. Trimming stripped 6 bases from V and 7 bases from J, with 13 bases between. The CDR3 is 12 residues long. The CDR3 nucleotides are TGTGCCAGCAGGGACTTAGACAGGGAGCAGTACTTC. It is translated as CASRDLDREQYF.

The chain recombines TRBV4-1 with TRBJ2-5; 10 bases fit TRBD2. Germline values: CDR1 MGHRA, CDR2 YSYEKL. This CDR3 contains 17 residues. V lost 0 bases to trimming and J lost 0 bases; unmatched junction nucleotides: 4. CDR3 in DNA: TGCGCCAGCAGCCAAGATAGCCTAGCGGGGGACCAAGAGACCCAGTACTTC. Encoded protein: CASSQDSLAGDQETQYF.

The chain combines TRBV27 with TRBJ2-5; a possible D gene is TRBD1 (6 bases). V shed 2 bases and J shed 4 bases, with 8 bases lying between them. The CDR3 is made up of 13 amino acids. Germline loops: CDR1 MNHEY, CDR2 SMNVEV (reference sequence). This chain's CDR3 is CASSLGRGETQYF. The CDR3 region has the DNA TGTGCCAGCAGTTTAGGCAGGGGAGAGACCCAGTACTTC.

The chain is built from TRBV28 and TRBJ1-5; a possible D gene is TRBD1 (6 bases). CDR3 length: 14 amino acids. Per germline, CDR1 MDHEN and CDR2 SYDVKM. Between the trimmed V and J ends, which lost 7 bases and 1 base, there was a span of 11 bases. CDR3 residues: CASTLGQSNQPQHF. CDR3 bases: TGTGCCAGCACCTTGGGACAAAGCAATCAGCCCCAGCATTTT.

CDR3 amino acids: CGDRPISGANVLTF. CDR3 coding DNA: TGTGGGGACAGACCGATCTCTGGGGCCAACGTCCTGACTTTC. The chain couples TRBV7-9 to TRBJ2-6, with 7 bases matching TRBD1. Looked up from germline, CDR1 is SEHNR and CDR2 is FQNEAQ (reference sequence). This CDR3 contains 14 residues.

The chain recombines TRBV4-3 with TRBJ2-3; D is undetermined. The ends were cut back, 4 bases at V and 0 bases at J, with 11 bases in the middle. CDR3 length: 15 residues. Germline lookup yields CDR1 LGHNA and CDR2 YSLEER. The CDR3 loop reads CASSPGGPSTDTQYF. DNA of the CDR3: TGCGCCAGCAGCCCAGGTGGGCCTAGCACAGATACGCAGTATTTT.

CDR3 DNA: TGTGCCAGCAGCTTGAATGCGAGGACTGAAGCTTTCTTT. This codes for CASSLNARTEAFF. The chain links TRBV7-6 to TRBJ1-1; D remains ambiguous. The CDR3 runs 13 residues. Germline loops: CDR1 SGHVS, CDR2 FNYEAQ. V was shortened by 3 bases and J by 5 bases, with 10 bases between the two germline ends.

The chain links TRBV16 to TRBJ1-2; 8 bases map to TRBD1. CDR3 length: 18 residues. Unmatched junction bases numbered 12, after V lost 0 bases and J lost 3 bases. CDR1 and CDR2 from the germline V gene are KGHSY and FQNENV. As DNA, the CDR3 is TGTGCCAGCAGCCAATCGCTCCTCGGGACAGGCAGAGACTATGGCTACACCTTC. This encodes CASSQSLLGTGRDYGYTF. The full variable domain, its missing parts supplied by reference TRBV16 and TRBJ1-2, is GEEVAQTPKHLVRGEGQKAKLYCAPIKGHSYVFWYQQVLKNEFKFLISFQNENVFDETGMPKERFSAKCLPNSPCSLEIQATKLEDSAVYFCASSQSLLGTGRDYGYTFGSGTRLTVV.

The chain recombines TRBV7-3 with TRBJ1-1; D gene ambiguous. CDR1 and CDR2 from the germline V gene are SGHTA and FQGTGA. The CDR3 covers 14 residues. Trimming took off 2 bases at V and 4 bases at J, with 11 bases between the two ends. The CDR3 nucleotides read TGTGCCAGCAGCTTAGTTTCGGTGAGCACTGAAGCTTTCTTT. It specifies CASSLVSVSTEAFF.

The chain employs TRBV5-4 and TRBJ1-4, with D perhaps TRBD1 (6 bases). V was cut by 3 bases and J by 0 bases, with 15 bases left in between. Germline V gives CDR1 SGHNT, CDR2 YYREEE (reference sequence). CDR3 size: 17 residues. DNA for the CDR3: TGTGCCAGCAGCTCCGGACAGAAAGATTCAACTAATGAAAAACTGTTTTTT. Translation gives CASSSGQKDSTNEKLFF.

The CDR3 sequence is CASSTTLQGNYGYTF. The CDR3 bases are TGTGCCAGCAGTACGACCTTACAGGGAAACTATGGCTACACCTTC. V gene TRBV6-6 combines with J gene TRBJ1-2; D might be TRBD1 (6 bases). Germline V gene sequence: CDR1 MNHNY, CDR2 SVGAGI (reference sequence). CDR3 length: 15 residues. Trimming shortened V by 5 bases and J by 2 bases, and 15 bases separated the two germline ends.

The rearrangement joins TRBV10-3 to TRBJ2-7; 8 bases match TRBD1. The CDR3 runs to 15 residues. V gave up 3 bases and J gave up 2 bases; unmatched junction bases: 6. The germline gives CDR1 ENHRY, CDR2 SYGVKD. The CDR3 is CAISDRQGTTYEQYF. The CDR3 DNA follows: TGTGCCATCAGTGATCGACAGGGGACGACCTACGAGCAGTACTTC.

The rearrangement joins TRBV10-3 to TRBJ1-1; possibly TRBD1 for D (5 bases). Germline V gene data show CDR1 as ENHRY and CDR2 as SYGVKD. V shed 10 bases and J shed 8 bases, with 11 bases lying between them. The length of the CDR3 is 10 residues. This CDR3 reads CATGGREAFF. The CDR3 nucleotides are TGTGCCACGGGGGGGAGGGAAGCTTTCTTT.

This rearrangement joins TRBV10-3 to TRBJ1-5, with a weak D call TRBD1 (6 bases). The CDR3 is 13 residues long. Germline CDR1 ENHRY, CDR2 SYGVKD. The V end was cut by 10 bases, the J end by 6 bases, with 16 bases between. The CDR3 protein is CATRGGVGQPQHF. The CDR3 DNA reads TGTGCCACAAGGGGGGGTGTCGGTCAGCCCCAGCATTTT.

This chain links TRBV19 with TRBJ1-6; TRBD1 matches 8 bases. Looked up from germline, CDR1 is LNHDA and CDR2 is SQIVND (reference sequence). The CDR3 sequence is 14 residues long. V lost 6 bases and J lost 10; bases outside the gene matches: 8. The CDR3 reads CASRGGTGRSPLHF. DNA of the CDR3: TGTGCCAGTAGGGGGGGGACAGGTCGGTCACCCCTCCACTTT.

The J gene is TRBJ2-5, the V gene TRBV4-1; possible D gene TRBD1, 6 bases. The V gene lost 1 base and the J gene lost 0 bases, with 9 bases spanning the gap. Germline V gene sequence: CDR1 MGHRA, CDR2 YSYEKL. The CDR3 covers 15 residues. The CDR3 sequence is CASSQVDSYQETQYF. The CDR3 nucleotides are TGCGCCAGCAGCCAAGTGGACAGTTACCAAGAGACCCAGTACTTC.

J is TRBJ2-1 and V is TRBV29-1, with 7 bases that match TRBD1. The CDR3 covers 13 residues. J gave up 4 bases and V 2 bases, and 2 bases lay outside the gene matches. In germline, CDR1 is SQVTM, CDR2 ANQGSEA. In nucleotides, the CDR3 is TGCAGCGTTGAAAGGGGGCTGTACAATGAGCAGTTCTTC. Protein: CSVERGLYNEQFF.

The rearrangement uses TRBV15 and TRBJ1-4, with 9 bases fitting TRBD1. This CDR3 region has 16 residues. Germline V gene sequence: CDR1 LNHNV, CDR2 YYDKDF (reference sequence). V trimming: 4 bases; J trimming: 8 bases; junction bases outside the gene matches: 11. DNA for the CDR3: TGTGCCACCAGCACCACTCGACAGGGGGTAGTCGAAAAACTGTTTTTT. Translated, it gives CATSTTRQGVVEKLFF.

V and J are TRBV19 and TRBJ2-1; D possibly corresponds to TRBD1 (5 bases). This CDR3 spans 11 amino acids. Trimming pared 11 bases from V and 8 bases from J, leaving 13 bases between. Germline V gene data show CDR1 as LNHDA and CDR2 as SQIVND (reference sequence). The CDR3 loop is CASTVRDEQFF. CDR3 bases: TGTGCCTCGACAGTTAGGGATGAGCAGTTCTTC.

The chain has TRBV5-1 and TRBJ1-6, with D perhaps matching TRBD1 (6 bases). V was shortened by 6 bases and J by 7 bases, with 20 bases between the two germline ends. CDR3 length: 16 amino acids. Germline values: CDR1 SGHRS, CDR2 YFSETQ. This CDR3 is CASTTTARGPNSPLHF. In DNA, the CDR3 is TGCGCCAGCACGACGACGGCCAGGGGACCGAATTCACCCCTCCACTTT.

The V call is TRBV19, the J call TRBJ2-5; 7 positions match TRBD1. The DNA end favors TRBJ2-7, so the J call may be wrong. The CDR3 runs to 14 residues. Germline V gives CDR1 LNHDA, CDR2 SQIVND (reference sequence). CDR3 coding DNA: TGTGCCAGTAGCTCCCCCGGACAGGACTACGAGCAGTACTTC. Residues: CASSSPGQDYEQYF.

The chain carries TRBV7-9 and TRBJ2-5, with D possibly TRBD1 on 6 matching bases. This CDR3 has 14 amino acids. Germline V lookup: CDR1 SEHNR, CDR2 FQNEAQ (reference sequence). Trimming shortened V by 1 base and J by 6 bases, and 12 bases separated the two germline ends. The DNA for the CDR3 is TGTGCCAGCAGCTTAGGGACAGCCTCAAAGACCCAGTACTTC. Amino acid sequence: CASSLGTASKTQYF. The full variable domain, completed using reference TRBV7-9 and TRBJ2-5, is DTGVSQNPRHKITKRGQNVTFRCDPISEHNRLYWYRQTLGQGPEFLTYFQNEAQLEKSRLLSDRFSAERPKGSFSTLEIQRTEQGDSAMYLCASSLGTASKTQYFGPGTRLLVL.

The rearrangement joins TRBV7-9 to TRBJ2-5; TRBD1 aligns across 8 bases. The CDR3 contains 13 residues. The V and J ends lost 6 bases and 4 bases, in that order; junction bases with no gene match: 4. The V gene's germline CDR1 is SEHNR and CDR2 FQNEAQ (reference sequence). The CDR3 nucleotides read TGTGCCAGCAGAATGACAGGGGTAGAGACCCAGTACTTC. It codes for CASRMTGVETQYF.

The gene calls are TRBV6-5 and TRBJ1-2; possibly TRBD1 for D (5 bases). CDR3 length: 13 amino acids. The V end was cut by 2 bases, the J end by 8 bases, with 12 bases between. The germline V gene encodes CDR1 MNHEY and CDR2 SVGAGI. This CDR3 reads CASSYGAGWGYTF. Written as DNA, the CDR3 is TGTGCCAGCAGTTACGGGGCAGGCTGGGGCTACACCTTC.

The chain is built from TRBV15 and TRBJ2-6, with D uncertain. Germline CDR1 reads LNHNV; CDR2 reads YYDKDF (reference sequence). Between the trimmed V and J ends, which lost 1 base and 11 bases, there was a span of 12 bases. The CDR3 sequence is 14 residues long. CDR3 region: CATSRGHRKDVLTF. The CDR3 DNA reads TGTGCCACCAGCAGAGGACACAGAAAGGACGTCCTGACTTTC.